This is a list of T cell receptor beta chains from one sample in a study of chemoradiotherapy in HPV16-positive cancers. The method was immunoSEQ multiplex PCR; TCRdb's version includes in-frame clones alone and lacks a portion of them. The table lists under 8,500 clones, roughly 87% of them singletons. Sample: blood, taken from a patient who underwent chemoradiotherapy. Receptors were obtained from a human donor with HPV-associated anogenital cancer. CDR3s include the opening cysteine and the closing phenylalanine or tryptophan. D genes are given only for firm matches. Clone size, where shown, is once, few, many, or a class for clones that have expanded.

D,V,size,J,DNA,CDR3
NA,TRBV14,once,TRBJ1-6,TGTGCCAGCAGCCAAGACCCCCGTTTCCCTAATTCACCCCTCCACTTT,CASSQDPRFPNSPLHF
NA,TRBV4-3,few,TRBJ1-2,TGCGCCAGCAGCTTAATACAGGGATCTTCTGGCTACACCTTC,CASSLIQGSSGYTF
NA,TRBV30,few,TRBJ1-1,TGTGCTAGAGACTCTAGGGGAGGTGAAGCTTTCTTT,CARDSRGGEAFF
NA,TRBV10-2,NA,TRBJ1-4,TGCGCCAGCAGCGGGGGGAGAAATGAAAAACTGTTTTTT,CASSGGRNEKLFF
NA,TRBV5-6,NA,TRBJ2-3,TGTGCCAGCAGCTTGGGGGCGGGTCCCGATACGCAGTATTTT,CASSLGAGPDTQYF
NA,TRBV9,NA,TRBJ2-5,TGTGCCAGCAGCGTAGCGGGACAAGAGACCCAGTACTTC,CASSVAGQETQYF
TRBD1,TRBV13,NA,TRBJ1-3,TGTGCCAGCAGCTTAGGCAGGGGGGCTGGAAACACCATATATTTT,CASSLGRGAGNTIYF
NA,TRBV30,NA,TRBJ2-2,TGTGCCTGGAGCCCATGGACGGGGAGAAACACCGGGGAGCTGTTTTTT,CAWSPWTGRNTGELFF
TRBD1,TRBV6-6,NA,TRBJ1-2,TGTGCCAGCTTAAGAGACAGGGGGCTTGGGGGCTACACCTTC,CASLRDRGLGGYTF
TRBD2,TRBV5-1,NA,TRBJ2-3,TGCGCCAGCAGCTTCGTCGGACTAGCGGGGGGAGCAGATACGCAGTATTTT,CASSFVGLAGGADTQYF
TRBD2,TRBV14,NA,TRBJ2-3,TGTGCCAGCAGCCCACGAATAGCGGGGTTAACGACAGATACGCAGTATTTT,CASSPRIAGLTTDTQYF
NA,TRBV9,NA,TRBJ1-3,TGTGCCAGCAGCGCCCTGAATGGAAACACCATATATTTT,CASSALNGNTIYF
TRBD1,TRBV2,NA,TRBJ2-2,TGTGCCAGCAGTCTGCAGGGGGCTATCGGGGAGCTGTTTTTT,CASSLQGAIGELFF